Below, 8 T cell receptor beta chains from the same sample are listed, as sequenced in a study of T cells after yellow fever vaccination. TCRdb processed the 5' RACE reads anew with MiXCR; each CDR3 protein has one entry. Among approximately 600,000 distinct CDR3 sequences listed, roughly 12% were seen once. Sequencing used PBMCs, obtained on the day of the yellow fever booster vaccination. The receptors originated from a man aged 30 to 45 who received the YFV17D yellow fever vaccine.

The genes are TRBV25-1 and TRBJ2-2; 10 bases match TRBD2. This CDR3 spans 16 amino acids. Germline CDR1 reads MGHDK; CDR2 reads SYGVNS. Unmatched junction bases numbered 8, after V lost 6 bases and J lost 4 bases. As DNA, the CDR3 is TGTGCCAGCAGAGCACTAGCGGGAAGTGGCACCGGGGAGCTGTTTTTT. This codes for CASRALAGSGTGELFF. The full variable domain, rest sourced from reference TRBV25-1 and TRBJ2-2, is EADIYQTPRYLVIGTGKKITLECSQTMGHDKMYWYQQDPGMELHLIHYSYGVNSTEKGDLSSESTVSRIRTEHFPLTLESARPSHTSQYLCASRALAGSGTGELFFGEGSRLTVL.

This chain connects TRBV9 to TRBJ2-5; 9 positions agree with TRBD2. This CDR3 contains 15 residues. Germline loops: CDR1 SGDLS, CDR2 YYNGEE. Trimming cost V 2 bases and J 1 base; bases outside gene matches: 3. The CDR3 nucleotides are TGTGCCAGCAGCGTTCTAGCGGGGTCCCAAGAGACCCAGTACTTC. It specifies CASSVLAGSQETQYF.

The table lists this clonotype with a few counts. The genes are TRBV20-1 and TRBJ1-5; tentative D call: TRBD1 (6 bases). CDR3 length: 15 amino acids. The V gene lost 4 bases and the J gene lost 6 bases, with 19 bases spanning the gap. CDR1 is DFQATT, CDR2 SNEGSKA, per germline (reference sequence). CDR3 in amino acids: CSATRTERLRQPQHF. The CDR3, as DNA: TGCAGTGCTACTAGGACAGAAAGGCTCCGTCAGCCCCAGCATTTT.

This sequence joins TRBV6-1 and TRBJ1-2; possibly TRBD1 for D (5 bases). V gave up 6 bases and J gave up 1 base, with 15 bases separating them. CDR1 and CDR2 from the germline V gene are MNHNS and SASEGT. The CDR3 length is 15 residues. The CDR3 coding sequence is TGTGCCAGCAGGGATAATACAGGTTATAACTATGGCTACACCTTC. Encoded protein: CASRDNTGYNYGYTF.

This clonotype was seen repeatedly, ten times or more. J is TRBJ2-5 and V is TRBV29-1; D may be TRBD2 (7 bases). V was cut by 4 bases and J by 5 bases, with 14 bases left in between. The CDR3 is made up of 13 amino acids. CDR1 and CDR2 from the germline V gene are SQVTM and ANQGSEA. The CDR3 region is CSVVWGGDETQYF. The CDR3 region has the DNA TGCAGCGTTGTCTGGGGGGGCGACGAGACCCAGTACTTC.

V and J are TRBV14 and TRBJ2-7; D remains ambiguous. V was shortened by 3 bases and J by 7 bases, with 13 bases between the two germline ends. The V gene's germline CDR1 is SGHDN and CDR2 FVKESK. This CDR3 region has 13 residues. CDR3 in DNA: TGTGCCAGCAGCCAGAGTACCGTGGGGGAGCAGTACTTC. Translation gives CASSQSTVGEQYF.

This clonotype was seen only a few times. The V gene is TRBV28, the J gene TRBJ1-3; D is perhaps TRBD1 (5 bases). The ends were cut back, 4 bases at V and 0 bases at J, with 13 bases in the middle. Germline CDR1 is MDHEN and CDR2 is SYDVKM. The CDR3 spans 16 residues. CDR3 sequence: CASSYRTIPSGNTIYF. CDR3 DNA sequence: TGTGCCAGCAGTTACAGGACTATTCCCTCTGGAAACACCATATATTTT.

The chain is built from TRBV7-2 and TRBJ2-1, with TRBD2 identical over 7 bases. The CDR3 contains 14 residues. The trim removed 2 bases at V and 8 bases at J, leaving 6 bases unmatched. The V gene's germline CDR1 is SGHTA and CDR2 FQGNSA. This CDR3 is CASSLSFREDEQFF. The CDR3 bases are TGTGCCAGCAGCTTATCTTTTCGGGAGGATGAGCAGTTCTTC.